This TCR beta chain stems from a study of blood T cell repertoires in COVID-19. At the level of the study: Acute-phase and convalescent COVID-19 samples originated in the United States, Italy and Spain. PBMCs, B-cell-depleted T cells, or T cells were the source of the cDNA or gDNA that made up the material.

In the authors' workflow: The assay estimated nucleated cells by amplifying reference gene primers. The protocol was immunoSEQ multiplex PCR, while the TCRdb copy is restricted to in-frame clones and leaves out a portion. V and J calls and clone size come straight from that table; D and trimming were deduced from the DNA. The sample records about 190,000 clones, around three quarters being singletons. Germline V CDR1 and CDR2: SGHAT, FQNNGV. The CDR3 runs to 14 residues. The V gene lost 11 bases and the J gene lost 9 bases, with 20 bases spanning the gap. Sequencing input: peripheral blood. The chain recombines TRBV11-2 with TRBJ1-6; TRBD1 is a possible D gene (5 bases). The TCR sequence derives from a man in his fifties or sixties with active or convalescent COVID-19. CDR3 residues: CAGGERGLRSPLHF. CDR3 bases: TGTGCCGGGGGGGAGCGAGGACTGCGTTCACCCCTCCACTTT.